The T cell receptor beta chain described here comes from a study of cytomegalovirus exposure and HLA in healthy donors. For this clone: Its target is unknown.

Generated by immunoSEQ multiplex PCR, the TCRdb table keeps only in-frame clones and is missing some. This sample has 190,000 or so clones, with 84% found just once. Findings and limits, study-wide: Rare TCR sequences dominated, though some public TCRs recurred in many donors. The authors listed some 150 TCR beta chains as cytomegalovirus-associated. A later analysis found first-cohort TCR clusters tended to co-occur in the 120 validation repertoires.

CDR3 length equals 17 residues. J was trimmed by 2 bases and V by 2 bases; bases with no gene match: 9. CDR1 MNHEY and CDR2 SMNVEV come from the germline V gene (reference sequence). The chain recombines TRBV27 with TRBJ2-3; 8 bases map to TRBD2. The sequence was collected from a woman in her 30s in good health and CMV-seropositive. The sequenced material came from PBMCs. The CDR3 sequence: CASSLARPSGPTDTQYF. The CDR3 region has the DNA TGTGCCAGCAGTTTAGCTCGCCCTAGCGGGCCCACAGATACGCAGTATTTT.